Listed here are 5 T cell receptor beta chains from one sample, sequenced in a study of T cells in Graves' hyperthyroidism and ophthalmopathy. RNA transcripts yielded amplified TCR beta CDR3 regions. TCR CDR3 regions were first amplified by RT-PCR with HTBI primers. One entry per CDR3 protein, called by TCRdb with MiXCR from the multiplex PCR reads. The sample gives a few hundred thousand distinct CDR3 sequences, around 20% of which show up once; around half is in the top ten. The sample comprised blood. All receptors derive from a woman aged 45-59 years with Graves' hyperthyroidism.

This clonotype was picked up many times. This rearrangement joins TRBV12-3 or TRBV12-4 to TRBJ1-1, with 7 bases matching TRBD1. J was trimmed by 3 bases and V by 4 bases; bases with no gene match: 8. The CDR3 loop spans 15 amino acids. Here the CDR3 DNA reads TGTGCCAGCAGTTCTAGGGGCAGGGGGGACACTGAAGCTTTCTTT. Translating it yields CASSSRGRGDTEAFF.

This clonotype was seen a handful of times. The V and J genes are TRBV7-9 and TRBJ1-5; weak D call: TRBD1 (5 bases). This CDR3 spans 12 amino acids. The V and J ends lost 1 base and 9 bases respectively, with 7 bases between them. Germline V gene lookup returns CDR1 SEHNR and CDR2 FQNEAQ (reference sequence). The CDR3 spells CASSLGDRPQHF. CDR3 sequence (DNA): TGTGCCAGCAGCTTAGGCGACAGGCCCCAGCATTTT. Combining the CDR3 with reference TRBV7-9 and TRBJ1-5 gives the whole variable domain DTGVSQNPRHKITKRGQNVTFRCDPISEHNRLYWYRQTLGQGPEFLTYFQNEAQLEKSRLLSDRFSAERPKGSFSTLEIQRTEQGDSAMYLCASSLGDRPQHFGDGTRLSIL.

This clonotype was seen ten or more times. This chain joins TRBV5-6 and TRBJ1-1, with no clear D. The ends were cut back, 0 bases at V and 8 bases at J, with 11 bases in the middle. Looked up from germline, CDR1 is SGHDT and CDR2 is YYEEEE. The CDR3 loop spans 13 amino acids. CDR3 sequence reads: CASSLDWTQEAFF. The CDR3 DNA is TGTGCCAGCAGCTTGGACTGGACGCAGGAAGCTTTCTTT.

Comment on this clonotype: This may come from a read error, since a much larger clone is one base off. The chain links TRBV20-1 to TRBJ2-1, with D possibly TRBD1 on 6 matching bases. CDR1 and CDR2 (germline): DFQATT, SNEGSKA (reference sequence). This CDR3 is built from 14 residues. The CDR3 nucleotides read TGCGGTGCAACCTGGGGAACAGGGAGCAATGAGCAGTTCTTC. It codes for CGATWGTGSNEQFF.

This clonotype was counted at least ten times. The chain is built from TRBV12-3 or TRBV12-4 and TRBJ2-4, with unresolved D. The CDR3 has 15 amino acids. Deletions cut 6 bases from V and 0 bases from J, with 12 bases between. The CDR3 DNA reads as TGTGCCAGCAGCCTAGGACCTCTAGCCAAAAACATTCAGTACTTC. Residues: CASSLGPLAKNIQYF.